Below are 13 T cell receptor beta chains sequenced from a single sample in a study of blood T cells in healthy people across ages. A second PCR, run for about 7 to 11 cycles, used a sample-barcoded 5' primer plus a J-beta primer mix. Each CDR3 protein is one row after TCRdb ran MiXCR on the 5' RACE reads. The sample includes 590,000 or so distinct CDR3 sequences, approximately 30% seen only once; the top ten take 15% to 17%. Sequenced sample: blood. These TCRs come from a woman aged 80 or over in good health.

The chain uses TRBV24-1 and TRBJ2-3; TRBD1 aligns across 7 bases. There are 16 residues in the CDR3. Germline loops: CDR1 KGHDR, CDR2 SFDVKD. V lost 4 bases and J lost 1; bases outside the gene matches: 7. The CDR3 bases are TGTGCCACCAGTGACGGACCGGGACAGCGCACAGATACGCAGTATTTT. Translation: CATSDGPGQRTDTQYF.

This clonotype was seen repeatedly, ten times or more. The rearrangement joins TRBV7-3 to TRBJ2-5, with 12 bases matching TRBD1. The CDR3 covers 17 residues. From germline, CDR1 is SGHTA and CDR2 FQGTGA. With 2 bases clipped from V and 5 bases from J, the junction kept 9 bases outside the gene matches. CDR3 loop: CASSLERGQGARETQYF. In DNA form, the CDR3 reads TGTGCCAGCAGCTTAGAGAGGGGACAGGGGGCTCGGGAGACCCAGTACTTC.

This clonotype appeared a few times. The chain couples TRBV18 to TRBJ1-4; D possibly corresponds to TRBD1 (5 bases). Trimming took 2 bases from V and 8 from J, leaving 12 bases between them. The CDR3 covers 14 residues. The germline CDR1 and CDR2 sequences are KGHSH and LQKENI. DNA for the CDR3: TGTGCCAGCTCACCATCCCAGGGAAAGGAAAAACTGTTTTTT. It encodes CASSPSQGKEKLFF.

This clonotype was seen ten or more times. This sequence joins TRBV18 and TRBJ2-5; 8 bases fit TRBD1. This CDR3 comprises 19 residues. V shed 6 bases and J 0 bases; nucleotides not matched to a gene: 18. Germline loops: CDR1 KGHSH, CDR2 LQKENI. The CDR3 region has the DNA TGTGCCAGCTCCCAACTTCGAGGACAGGGAAGGGGTAACCAAGAGACCCAGTACTTC. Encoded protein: CASSQLRGQGRGNQETQYF.

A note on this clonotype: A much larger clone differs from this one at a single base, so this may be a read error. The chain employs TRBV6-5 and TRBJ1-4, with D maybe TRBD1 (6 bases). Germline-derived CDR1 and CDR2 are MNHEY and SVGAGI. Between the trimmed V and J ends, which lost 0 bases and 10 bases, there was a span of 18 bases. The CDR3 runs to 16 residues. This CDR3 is CASSYSKGGRGGKLFF. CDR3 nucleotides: TGTGCCAGCAGTTACTCGAAGGGGGGGCGCGGCGGAAAACTGTTTTTT.

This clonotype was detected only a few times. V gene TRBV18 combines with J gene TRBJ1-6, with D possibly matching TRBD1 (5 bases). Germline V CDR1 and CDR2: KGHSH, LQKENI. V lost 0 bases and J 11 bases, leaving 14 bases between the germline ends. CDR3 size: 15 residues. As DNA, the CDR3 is TGTGCCAGCTCACCACCTACGGGGCGAACGACACCCCTCCACTTT. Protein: CASSPPTGRTTPLHF.

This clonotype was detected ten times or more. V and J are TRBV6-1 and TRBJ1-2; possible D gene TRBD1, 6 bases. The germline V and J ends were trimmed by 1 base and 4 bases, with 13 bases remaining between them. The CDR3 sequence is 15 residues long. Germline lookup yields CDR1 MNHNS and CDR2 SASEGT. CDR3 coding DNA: TGTGCCAGCAGTGAAGGGGGGGCCTTCGCCTATGGCTACACCTTC. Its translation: CASSEGGAFAYGYTF.

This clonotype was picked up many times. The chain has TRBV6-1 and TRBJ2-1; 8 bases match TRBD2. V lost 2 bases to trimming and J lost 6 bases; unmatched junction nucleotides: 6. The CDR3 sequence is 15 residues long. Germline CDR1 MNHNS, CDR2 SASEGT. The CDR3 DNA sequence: TGTGCCAGCAGTGAATCTCGGGGGGGCCTCAATGAGCAGTTCTTC. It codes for CASSESRGGLNEQFF.

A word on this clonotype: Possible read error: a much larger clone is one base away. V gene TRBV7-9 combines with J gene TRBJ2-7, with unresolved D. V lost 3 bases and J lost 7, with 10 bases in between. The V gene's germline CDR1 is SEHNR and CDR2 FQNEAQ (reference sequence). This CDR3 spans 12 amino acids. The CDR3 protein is CASSFPVGEQYF. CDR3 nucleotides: TGTGCCAGCAGCTTCCCCGTGGGTGAGCAGTACTTC.

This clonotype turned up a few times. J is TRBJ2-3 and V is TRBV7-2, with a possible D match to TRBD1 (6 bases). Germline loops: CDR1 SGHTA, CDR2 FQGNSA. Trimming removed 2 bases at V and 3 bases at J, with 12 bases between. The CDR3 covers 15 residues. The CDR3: CASSLPRQATDTQYF. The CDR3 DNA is TGTGCCAGCAGCTTACCCCGACAGGCTACAGATACGCAGTATTTT.

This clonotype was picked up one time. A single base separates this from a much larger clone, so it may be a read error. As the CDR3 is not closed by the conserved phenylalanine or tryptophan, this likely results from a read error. CDR3 sequence: CSVEESGPGELFV. CDR3 nucleotide sequence: TGCAGCGTTGAAGAATCCGGGCCCGGGGAGCTGTTTGTT. The chain employs TRBV29-1 and TRBJ2-2; D is undetermined. V lost 0 bases to trimming and J lost 6 bases, with 8 bases between them. CDR1 is SQVTM, CDR2 ANQGSEA, per germline. The CDR3 runs to 13 residues.

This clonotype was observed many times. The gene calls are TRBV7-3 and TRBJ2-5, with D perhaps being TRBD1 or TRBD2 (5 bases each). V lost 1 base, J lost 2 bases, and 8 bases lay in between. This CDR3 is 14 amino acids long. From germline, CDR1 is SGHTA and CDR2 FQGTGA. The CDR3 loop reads CASSLRGIQETQYF. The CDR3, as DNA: TGTGCCAGCAGCTTAAGGGGGATACAAGAGACCCAGTACTTC.

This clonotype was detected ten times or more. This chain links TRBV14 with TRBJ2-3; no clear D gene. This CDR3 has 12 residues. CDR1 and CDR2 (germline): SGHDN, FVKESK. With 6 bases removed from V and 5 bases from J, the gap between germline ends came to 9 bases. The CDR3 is CASSKIRDTQYF. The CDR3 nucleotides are TGTGCCAGCAGTAAAATCCGAGATACGCAGTATTTT.